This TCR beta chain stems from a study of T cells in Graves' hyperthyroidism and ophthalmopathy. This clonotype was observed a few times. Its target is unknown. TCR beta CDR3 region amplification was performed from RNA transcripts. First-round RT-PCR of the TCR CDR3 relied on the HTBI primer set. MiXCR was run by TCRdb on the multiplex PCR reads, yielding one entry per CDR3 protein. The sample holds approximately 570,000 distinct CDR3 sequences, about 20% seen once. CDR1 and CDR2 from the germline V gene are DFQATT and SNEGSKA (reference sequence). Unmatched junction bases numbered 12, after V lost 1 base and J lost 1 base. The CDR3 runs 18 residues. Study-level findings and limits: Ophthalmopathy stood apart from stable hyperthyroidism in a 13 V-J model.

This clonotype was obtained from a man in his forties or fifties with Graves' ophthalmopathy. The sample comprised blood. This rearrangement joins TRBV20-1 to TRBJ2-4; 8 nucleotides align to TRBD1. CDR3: CSARVAGGMRLAKNIQYF. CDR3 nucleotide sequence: TGCAGTGCTAGAGTAGCAGGGGGCATGCGTTTGGCCAAAAACATTCAGTACTTC.